Following are 32 T cell receptor beta chains from one sample sequenced in a study of blood T cells in healthy people across ages. The use of a sample-barcoded 5' primer and a J-beta primer mix characterized a second PCR of roughly 6 to 11 cycles. TCRdb recomputed calls from the 5' RACE reads with MiXCR, one row per CDR3 protein. The sample shows hundreds of thousands of distinct CDR3 sequences, 55% to 70% of them seen only once. Sequences were obtained from blood. These receptors were taken from a man aged 25 to 45 in good health.

This sequence joins TRBV25-1 and TRBJ2-7, with D perhaps matching TRBD2 (6 bases). Trimming shortened V by 1 base and J by 8 bases, and 18 bases separated the two germline ends. Looked up from germline, CDR1 is MGHDK and CDR2 is SYGVNS. The CDR3 is 15 amino acids. The CDR3 region is CASSEFGGGTQKQYF. The CDR3, as DNA: TGTGCCAGCAGTGAATTCGGGGGAGGTACACAAAAGCAGTACTTC.

This clonotype was observed a single time. The chain employs TRBV5-1 and TRBJ2-3, with D hard to call. V lost 4 bases and J 4 bases, leaving 16 bases between the germline ends. CDR1 and CDR2 (germline): SGHRS, YFSETQ. This CDR3 is 15 amino acids long. This CDR3 is CASSPQPTRADTQYF. The DNA for the CDR3 is TGCGCCAGCAGCCCCCAACCGACTCGCGCAGATACGCAGTATTTT.

This clonotype has just one count. The chain is built from TRBV7-2 and TRBJ2-7, with D possibly being TRBD1 (5 bases). The DNA matches TRBJ2-5 better at its end, which makes the J call doubtful. CDR3 length equals 15 residues. Germline V gene lookup returns CDR1 SGHTA and CDR2 FQGNSA. The CDR3 is CASTGPPGNGETQYF. The DNA for the CDR3 is TGTGCCAGCACCGGACCGCCAGGGAATGGGGAGACCCAGTACTTC.

This clonotype was picked up a small number of times. The chain combines TRBV12-3 or TRBV12-4 with TRBJ1-1, with D unclear. The V and J ends lost 5 bases and 0 bases respectively, with 10 bases between them. This CDR3 is built from 14 residues. For the CDR3, the DNA is TGTGCCAGCAGTCCCTCAACAGTGAACACTGAAGCTTTCTTT. Encoded protein: CASSPSTVNTEAFF.

The CDR3 region has the DNA TGTGCCAGCAGCTTAATGCAGGGAGTCAATGAGCAGTTCTTC. Translating gives CASSLMQGVNEQFF. This rearrangement joins TRBV7-2 to TRBJ2-1; D tentatively reads TRBD1 or TRBD2 (5 bases each). CDR1 is SGHTA and CDR2 is FQGNSA in the germline V gene. Trimming took 2 bases from V and 6 from J, leaving 11 bases between them. The CDR3 has 14 amino acids.

This chain links TRBV10-3 with TRBJ2-1; no firm D call. V shed 6 bases and J shed 0 bases, with 9 bases lying between them. Germline V gene data show CDR1 as ENHRY and CDR2 as SYGVKD. The CDR3 loop spans 14 amino acids. DNA for the CDR3: TGTGCCATCAGGGACCGTAGCTCCTACAATGAGCAGTTCTTC. Protein: CAIRDRSSYNEQFF.

This clonotype was found once. The chain uses TRBV5-1 and TRBJ2-5, with 11 nucleotides matching TRBD2. V was clipped by 4 bases and J by 5 bases; unmatched bases: 4. The CDR3 extends over 14 amino acids. Per germline, CDR1 SGHRS and CDR2 YFSETQ. The CDR3 reads CASSVSGRDETQYF. CDR3 nucleotides: TGCGCCAGCAGCGTTAGCGGGAGGGACGAGACCCAGTACTTC.

The gene calls are TRBV7-6 and TRBJ2-3; D perhaps matches TRBD1 (5 bases). The CDR3 is 15 residues long. V was shortened by 2 bases and J by 5 bases, with 14 bases between the two germline ends. The germline gives CDR1 SGHVS, CDR2 FNYEAQ. CDR3 sequence: CASSLSGTQGDTQYF. The CDR3 DNA follows: TGTGCCAGCAGCTTATCTGGCACTCAGGGAGATACGCAGTATTTT. Looking up the rest from reference TRBV7-6 and TRBJ2-3 gives the full variable domain: GAGVSQSPRYKVTKRGQDVALRCDPISGHVSLYWYRQALGQGPEFLTYFNYEAQQDKSGLPNDRFSAERPEGSISTLTIQRTEQRDSAMYRCASSLSGTQGDTQYFGPGTRLTVL.

The chain is built from TRBV20-1 and TRBJ2-1, with 10 bases lining up with TRBD2. Germline loops: CDR1 DFQATT, CDR2 SNEGSKA (reference sequence). V shed 6 bases, J shed 6 bases, and the junction held 5 bases outside the gene matches. The CDR3 is 13 amino acids. The CDR3 region has the DNA TGCAGTGCCCCTAGCGGGAGTTTCAATGAGCAGTTCTTC. This translates into CSAPSGSFNEQFF.

This clonotype was counted a few times. The rearrangement joins TRBV20-1 to TRBJ2-7; D ambiguous. V lost 0 bases to trimming and J lost 4 bases, with 4 bases between them. Germline V gene sequence: CDR1 DFQATT, CDR2 SNEGSKA (reference sequence). The CDR3 covers 11 residues. The CDR3 DNA reads as TGCAGTGCTAGAGATTTTTACGAGCAGTACTTC. Translating gives CSARDFYEQYF.

The CDR3 here is CAWSGGTGRAEAFF. The CDR3 bases are TGTGCCTGGAGCGGGGGCACAGGGAGGGCTGAAGCTTTCTTT. V usage is TRBV30 and J usage is TRBJ1-1; D perhaps matches TRBD1 (6 bases). CDR3 length: 14 residues. V gave up 3 bases and J gave up 6 bases, with 17 bases separating them. In germline, CDR1 is GTSNPN, CDR2 SVGIG (reference sequence).

This clonotype has only a few counts. The V call is TRBV5-1, the J call TRBJ2-1, with D unresolved. This CDR3 comprises 15 residues. Per the germline V gene, CDR1 is SGHRS and CDR2 is YFSETQ. V was clipped by 0 bases and J by 10 bases, with 17 bases between them. CDR3 loop: CASSLDSVPLWEQFF. In nucleotides, the CDR3 is TGCGCCAGCAGCTTGGATTCTGTGCCCCTCTGGGAGCAGTTCTTC.

CDR3 DNA sequence: TGTGCCACCAGTGATTCGACGGGTACTAGCGGGAGAGCCTACAATGAGCAGTACTTC. Protein sequence: CATSDSTGTSGRAYNEQYF. The chain recombines TRBV24-1 with TRBJ2-1, with TRBD2 matching over 11 bases. The DNA end lines up better with TRBJ2-7; the J call may be wrong. The V gene's germline CDR1 is KGHDR and CDR2 SFDVKD. The CDR3 length is 19 residues.

V gene TRBV28 combines with J gene TRBJ1-6; D is ambiguous. The CDR3 loop spans 15 amino acids. Germline V gives CDR1 MDHEN, CDR2 SYDVKM. The V and J ends lost 7 bases and 10 bases respectively, with 20 bases between them. The CDR3 DNA reads TGTGCCAGCACGGGAGCGCTCAACTCCTACTCACCCCTCCACTTT. It encodes CASTGALNSYSPLHF.

The rearrangement uses TRBV5-6 and TRBJ1-4, with D perhaps matching TRBD1 (6 bases). The V end lost 6 bases, the J end lost 7 bases, and 16 bases lay between the germline ends. CDR1 is SGHDT and CDR2 is YYEEEE in the germline V gene. The CDR3 is made up of 14 amino acids. The CDR3 DNA follows: TGTGCCAGCACCCTACAGGGAAGTAGTGAAAAACTGTTTTTT. Its translation is CASTLQGSSEKLFF.

The chain is built from TRBV20-1 and TRBJ2-5; 8 nucleotides line up with TRBD1. The germline CDR1 and CDR2 sequences are DFQATT and SNEGSKA (reference sequence). The trim removed 6 bases at V and 2 bases at J, leaving 8 bases unmatched. The CDR3 loop spans 14 amino acids. The CDR3 loop is CSAARTGHQETQYF. CDR3 nucleotide sequence: TGCAGTGCGGCAAGGACAGGGCATCAAGAGACCCAGTACTTC.

This clonotype has only a few counts. This chain connects TRBV6-5 to TRBJ1-5; 8 positions agree with TRBD1. In germline, CDR1 is MNHEY, CDR2 SVGAGI. The CDR3 runs to 15 residues. Trimming cost V 5 bases and J 3 bases; bases outside gene matches: 6. The CDR3 protein is CASSQTGDINQPQHF. CDR3 DNA sequence: TGTGCCAGCAGTCAGACAGGGGACATCAATCAGCCCCAGCATTTT.

This chain joins TRBV3-1 and TRBJ2-4; 10 nucleotides line up with TRBD1. The J call may be wrong; the DNA end is better matched by TRBJ2-7. CDR3 length equals 14 residues. Germline assignment: CDR1 LGHDT and CDR2 YNNKEL (reference sequence). The DNA of the CDR3 is TGTGCCAGCAGCCGCCGGGACAGGGGTAGCGAGCAGTACTTC. Protein: CASSRRDRGSEQYF.

To note about this clonotype: A read error is possible here, since a much larger clone lies one base away. This chain joins TRBV6-5 and TRBJ2-1; D is tentatively TRBD1 or TRBD2 (6 bases each). Germline V gene lookup returns CDR1 MNHEY and CDR2 SVGAGI. The CDR3 totals 15 residues. Deletions cut 4 bases from V and 10 bases from J, with 20 bases between. The CDR3 DNA reads TGTGCCAGCAGTTCGGGGGCACTGGGGTCCTACGAGCAGTTCTTC. Translating it yields CASSSGALGSYEQFF.

This chain joins TRBV5-1 and TRBJ2-7; 14 bases are shared with TRBD2. Losses at the gene ends were 4 bases for V and 0 bases for J; bases not matched to a gene: 6. The CDR3 is made up of 17 amino acids. Germline-derived CDR1 and CDR2 are SGHRS and YFSETQ. The CDR3 DNA reads TGCGCCAGCAGCCTGGGACTAGCGGGGGCGAGCTCCTACGAGCAGTACTTC. Its translation: CASSLGLAGASSYEQYF. The full variable domain, completed using reference TRBV5-1 and TRBJ2-7, is KAGVTQTPRYLIKTRGQQVTLSCSPISGHRSVSWYQQTPGQGLQFLFEYFSETQRNKGNFPGRFSGRQFSNSRSEMNVSTLELGDSALYLCASSLGLAGASSYEQYFGPGTRLTVT.

The table lists this clonotype with a few counts. One end of the junction varies from germline; a read error may be responsible. V is TRBV5-1 and J is TRBJ2-6; D may match TRBD1 or TRBD2 (5 bases each). The V gene's germline CDR1 is SGHRS and CDR2 YFSETQ. The CDR3 runs to 16 residues. CDR3 sequence (DNA): TGTGCCAGCAGTCCGGGGCTGGCCTCTGGGGCCAACGTCCTGACTTTC. It yields the protein CASSPGLASGANVLTF. Using reference TRBV5-1 and TRBJ2-6 for the parts outside the CDR3, the full variable domain is KAGVTQTPRYLIKTRGQQVTLSCSPISGHRSVSWYQQTPGQGLQFLFEYFSETQRNKGNFPGRFSGRQFSNSRSEMNVSTLELGDSALYLCASSPGLASGANVLTFGAGSRLTVL.

V usage is TRBV4-1 and J usage is TRBJ1-2; 8 nucleotides agree with TRBD1. Germline trimming cut 3 bases from V and 8 bases from J; bases unmatched to any gene: 8. CDR3 length: 14 residues. CDR1 and CDR2 from the germline V gene are MGHRA and YSYEKL. As DNA, the CDR3 is TGCGCCAGCAGCCAGCAACAGGGGGGATTGGGCTACACCTTC. It specifies CASSQQQGGLGYTF.

CDR3 coding DNA: TGTGCCAGCAGCCAGGAGGGAGGGGGTTATTACAATGAGCAGTACTTC. Amino acid sequence: CASSQEGGGYYNEQYF. The chain is built from TRBV4-2 and TRBJ2-5, with D maybe TRBD2 (7 bases). The CDR3 is 16 amino acids. The ends were cut back, 3 bases at V and 11 bases at J, with 25 bases in the middle. Germline V lookup: CDR1 LGHNA, CDR2 YNFKEQ.

Only a few counts were recorded for this clonotype. The rearrangement uses TRBV7-8 and TRBJ2-3, with D possibly being TRBD1 or TRBD2 (5 bases each). This CDR3 has 15 residues. With 3 bases removed from V and 3 bases from J, the gap between germline ends came to 13 bases. Germline V gives CDR1 SGHVS, CDR2 FQNEAQ. Here the CDR3 DNA reads TGTGCCAGCAGCTTGGGGGACCCATTTACAGATACGCAGTATTTT. It codes for CASSLGDPFTDTQYF. Full variable domain (remainder filled in from reference TRBV7-8 and TRBJ2-3): GAGVSQSPRYKVAKRGQDVALRCDPISGHVSLFWYQQALGQGPEFLTYFQNEAQLDKSGLPSDRFFAERPEGSVSTLKIQRTQQEDSAVYLCASSLGDPFTDTQYFGPGTRLTVL.

J is TRBJ1-2 and V is TRBV6-6; unclear D gene. V lost 2 bases to trimming and J lost 2 bases, with 6 bases between them. This CDR3 comprises 13 residues. Germline V CDR1 and CDR2: MNHNY, SVGAGI (reference sequence). CDR3 coding DNA: TGTGCCAGCAGTTACGGGGAGAACTATGGCTACACCTTC. Translating gives CASSYGENYGYTF.

The rearrangement joins TRBV20-1 to TRBJ2-3, with a weak D call TRBD2 (6 bases). The germline V gene has CDR1 DFQATT and CDR2 SNEGSKA (reference sequence). The V end lost 5 bases, the J end lost 2 bases, and 20 bases lay between the germline ends. This CDR3 region has 16 residues. The CDR3 bases are TGCAGTGCTCAGGCCCTAGCGAAGGACTTCACAGATACGCAGTATTTT. It is translated as CSAQALAKDFTDTQYF.

The rearrangement uses TRBV20-1 and TRBJ2-3, with 8 bases identical to TRBD2. J was trimmed by 3 bases and V by 8 bases; bases with no gene match: 7. CDR1 DFQATT and CDR2 SNEGSKA come from the germline V gene (reference sequence). This CDR3 contains 13 residues. The CDR3 bases are TGCAGTCGTAGCGGGGAAGGGACAGATACGCAGTATTTT. This encodes CSRSGEGTDTQYF.

The genes are TRBV7-2 and TRBJ2-1; maybe TRBD1 (5 bases). The last part of the DNA fits TRBJ2-7 better; the J call may be wrong. There are 13 residues in the CDR3. CDR1 is SGHTA, CDR2 FQGNSA, per germline. The DNA for the CDR3 is TGTGCCAGCAGCGGGCCGACAGACTACGAGCAGTACTTC. This codes for CASSGPTDYEQYF.

This clonotype has more than one count but fewer than ten. The chain recombines TRBV12-3 or TRBV12-4 with TRBJ2-7; 8 positions match TRBD2. The CDR3 runs 17 residues. V gave up 1 base and J gave up 0 bases; unmatched junction bases: 8. For the CDR3, the DNA is TGTGCCAGCAGTTTAGGGTTCGGAGCGGGGGTCTCCTACGAGCAGTACTTC. Encoded protein: CASSLGFGAGVSYEQYF.

In this sample, this clonotype turned up a few times. The chain links TRBV7-9 to TRBJ1-2; D uncertain. The CDR3 contains 15 residues. Trimming took off 0 bases at V and 3 bases at J, with 11 bases between the two ends. CDR1 SEHNR and CDR2 FQNEAQ come from the germline V gene (reference sequence). CDR3 coding DNA: TGTGCCAGCAGCTTAGCTGGGCGGGAGGACTATGGCTACACCTTC. Protein: CASSLAGREDYGYTF.

Written as DNA, the CDR3 is TGTGCCAGCAGTTACAATAGGGGCCCCGGGGAGCTGTTTTTT. This translates into CASSYNRGPGELFF. This chain uses TRBV6-5 with TRBJ2-2, with D maybe TRBD1 (5 bases). Trimming stripped 2 bases from V and 6 bases from J, with 10 bases between. CDR1 and CDR2 from the germline V gene are MNHEY and SVGAGI. The CDR3 has 14 amino acids.

The chain carries TRBV29-1 and TRBJ1-2; D may be TRBD1 (6 bases). The CDR3 is made up of 13 amino acids. V lost 4 bases, J lost 7 bases, and 16 bases lay in between. Germline assignment: CDR1 SQVTM and CDR2 ANQGSEA. Written as DNA, the CDR3 is TGCAGCGTTGCCCAGGGCTCGGGGGCTGGCTACACCTTC. Its protein product is CSVAQGSGAGYTF.